This is a list of T cell receptor beta chains from one sample in a study of T cells in Graves' hyperthyroidism and ophthalmopathy. TCRdb ran MiXCR on the multiplex PCR reads and lists one entry per CDR3 protein. Of under 65,000 distinct CDR3 sequences in the sample, under 70% were seen once. The source material was blood. The receptors stem from a woman aged 55-70 years with Graves' ophthalmopathy. Each CDR3 is given with its conserved first and last residue. Each record gives: D gene, J gene, clone size, V gene, CDR3 DNA, CDR3 protein. The D gene is left open where the match is weak. The size field is filled for only some rows; it gives once, few, many or a size class.

TRBD2 TRBJ2-1 . TRBV5-1 TGCGCCAGCAGCTTGGGACTAGCGGGACACAATGAGCAGTTCTTC CASSLGLAGHNEQFF
TRBD1 TRBJ2-7 . TRBV2 TGTGCCAGCAGGCCCAGCCTGGACAGGAGCTCCTACGAGCAGTACTTC CASRPSLDRSSYEQYF
TRBD2 TRBJ2-7 . TRBV2 TGTGCCAGCAGTGAAAGCGGGGGAGTGAACGAGCAGTACTTC CASSESGGVNEQYF
TRBD1 TRBJ1-6 many TRBV12-3/TRBV12-4 TGTGCCAGCAGTCGGACAGGGAGGGGATCACCCCTCCACTTT CASSRTGRGSPLHF
TRBD2 TRBJ2-7 . TRBV20-1 TGCAGTGCGACTAGCGGATACACCGGGGAGCAGTACTTC CSATSGYTGEQYF
. TRBJ2-7 . TRBV6-4 TGTGCCAGACTTATAACCTCTGGGGCCGACTACGAGCAGTACTTC CARLITSGADYEQYF
TRBD2 TRBJ2-7 . TRBV7-9 TGTGCCAGCAGCTTCACCTTAGCGGGGACCTACGAGCAGTACTTC CASSFTLAGTYEQYF
TRBD1 TRBJ2-3 many TRBV10-3 TGTGCCATCAGCCTAGGACAGGGGATCACAGATACGCAGTATTTT CAISLGQGITDTQYF
. TRBJ1-1 . TRBV20-1 TGCAGTGCTAGGGTACTACAGGGAGTAGTCACTGAAGCTTTCTTT CSARVLQGVVTEAFF
. TRBJ2-3 . TRBV5-8 TGTGCCAGCAGCACGGATACGCAGTATTTT CASSTDTQYF
TRBD2 TRBJ2-2 . TRBV12-3/TRBV12-4 TGTGCCAGCAGGGTGACTAGCGGGCTCGGGGAGCTGTTTTTT CASRVTSGLGELFF
TRBD1 TRBJ1-5 . TRBV25-1 TGTGCCAGCAGTGAATTGGACAGGGTTAGCAATCAGCCCCAGCATTTT CASSELDRVSNQPQHF
. TRBJ2-4 . TRBV2 TGCGCCAGCACCGGGACAAGGGAGGAAGGGGCCAAAAACATTCAGTACTTC CASTGTREEGAKNIQYF
TRBD2 TRBJ2-1 . TRBV20-1 TGCAGTGCCGCCTGGGGCGGGAGGGCCGGGGATGAGCAGTTCTTC CSAAWGGRAGDEQFF
TRBD2 TRBJ2-7 . TRBV7-3 TGTGCCAGCAGCTTAAGGGGCGGGGGGAGGGAGCAGTACTTC CASSLRGGGREQYF
. TRBJ1-5 . TRBV9 TGTGCTAGCATCACCCATAGCAGTCAGCCCCAGCATTTT CASITHSSQPQHF